The 19 T cell receptor beta chains below all came from one sample that was sequenced in a study of T cell repertoires in cytomegalovirus infection. Each CDR3 protein is one row after TCRdb ran MiXCR on the reads. Here the sample spans about 600,000 distinct CDR3 sequences, around 24% being singletons. The sequenced material came from CD8+ T cells from PBMCs. The receptor source for this set is a human donor in good health (CMV status not recorded). Some clones in this sample may be carry-over from other donors' samples.

This clonotype was seen a few times. The V call is TRBV2, the J call TRBJ2-7; D gene uncertain. The CDR3 loop spans 15 amino acids. The V gene lost 3 bases and the J gene lost 4 bases, with 16 bases spanning the gap. From germline, CDR1 is SNHLY and CDR2 FYNNEI. CDR3 in amino acids: CASSDSRNGDYEQYV. CDR3 DNA: TGTGCCAGCAGTGACAGCCGCAATGGGGATTACGAGCAGTACGTC.

This clonotype appeared many times. The CDR3 bases are TGTGCCATCAGCGCTTCGATAGCGCCTTACAATGAGCAGTTCTTC. It codes for CAISASIAPYNEQFF. The rearrangement links TRBV10-3 to TRBJ2-1, with a possible D match to TRBD2 (5 bases). This CDR3 contains 15 residues. Germline V lookup: CDR1 ENHRY, CDR2 SYGVKD. Deletions cut 6 bases from V and 4 bases from J, with 16 bases between.

This clonotype was observed many times. The gene calls are TRBV6-5 and TRBJ1-1; D unclear. The CDR3 has 16 amino acids. In germline, CDR1 is MNHEY, CDR2 SVGAGI. Trimming took 0 bases from V and 0 from J, leaving 11 bases between them. The CDR3 DNA is TGTGCCAGCAGTTACTCGCTGGAGGGAATGAACACTGAAGCTTTCTTT. It translates to CASSYSLEGMNTEAFF.

This clonotype came up a few times. This chain uses TRBV28 with TRBJ2-7, with 9 nucleotides matching TRBD1. Germline V gives CDR1 MDHEN, CDR2 SYDVKM. The V gene end was trimmed by 5 bases and the J gene end by 2 bases; junction bases not matched to a gene: 7. The CDR3 runs 15 residues. The CDR3 is CASSPGQGNAYEQYF. CDR3 in DNA: TGTGCCAGCAGTCCGGGACAGGGAAACGCCTACGAGCAGTACTTC.

In this sample, this clonotype turned up a few times. The chain is built from TRBV28 and TRBJ2-2; D call uncertain. The CDR3 loop spans 15 amino acids. Germline CDR1 reads MDHEN; CDR2 reads SYDVKM. Trimming removed 6 bases at V and 6 bases at J, with 17 bases between. The CDR3 spells CASSQHGALAGELFF. The CDR3 region has the DNA TGTGCCAGCAGCCAACACGGAGCTCTGGCCGGGGAGCTGTTTTTT.

Of note for this clonotype: The germline gene is not matched at one end of the junction; a read error may be the cause. This sequence joins TRBV7-8 and TRBJ2-5; no clear D gene. Germline V lookup: CDR1 SGHVS, CDR2 FQNEAQ. The CDR3 spans 13 residues. CDR3 DNA: TGTACCAGCAGCCCCGATAACCAAGAGACCCAGTACTTC. As protein: CTSSPDNQETQYF.

The chain joins TRBV12-3 or TRBV12-4 to TRBJ2-3; D gene uncertain. The CDR3 runs 15 residues. V was shortened by 5 bases and J by 3 bases, with 15 bases between the two germline ends. The CDR3 is CASSPEVDLTDTQYF. The DNA of the CDR3 is TGTGCCAGCAGTCCCGAAGTCGACTTAACAGATACGCAGTATTTT.

The CDR3 sequence is CASSLGDRGYTF. CDR3 coding DNA: TGTGCCAGCAGCTTAGGCGACCGGGGCTACACCTTC. V gene TRBV5-5 combines with J gene TRBJ1-2; unclear D gene. Germline CDR1 and CDR2: SGHKS and YYEKEE (reference sequence). The CDR3 has 12 residues. V was trimmed by 2 bases and J by 8 bases, leaving 10 bases between them.

This chain uses TRBV6-2 or TRBV6-3 with TRBJ2-7; D remains unclear. This CDR3 is built from 13 residues. V was pared by 4 bases and J by 3 bases, with 10 bases between. Germline V gene lookup returns CDR1 MNHEY and CDR2 SVGEGT. The CDR3, as DNA: TGTGCCAGCAGTTCGGTGCCGTTCTACGAGCAGTACGTC. Translated: CASSSVPFYEQYV.

This clonotype was recorded at least ten times. The V call is TRBV28, the J call TRBJ1-5, with D hard to call. Per the germline V gene, CDR1 is MDHEN and CDR2 is SYDVKM. V lost 3 bases and J lost 0, with 18 bases in between. The CDR3 loop spans 18 amino acids. CDR3 nucleotide sequence: TGTGCCAGCAGTTTGGGAGAGGGAGTGGGATATAGCAATCAGCCCCAGCATTTT. Protein product: CASSLGEGVGYSNQPQHF.

This clonotype was seen more than once but under ten times. The chain combines TRBV2 with TRBJ1-1; 8 nucleotides line up with TRBD1. There are 13 residues in the CDR3. V gave up 6 bases and J gave up 6 bases; unmatched junction bases: 6. CDR1 and CDR2 (germline): SNHLY, FYNNEI. In nucleotides, the CDR3 is TGTGCCAGCAGGAAAGCGACAGGGGCTGAAGCTTTCTTT. It translates to CASRKATGAEAFF. Together with reference TRBV2 and TRBJ1-1, the CDR3 gives the full variable domain: EPEVTQTPSHQVTQMGQEVILRCVPISNHLYFYWYRQILGQKVEFLVSFYNNEISEKSEIFDDQFSVERPDGSNFTLKIRSTKLEDSAMYFCASRKATGAEAFFGQGTRLTVV.

This clonotype was found a few times. The chain is built from TRBV4-3 and TRBJ2-2; D ambiguous. The CDR3 totals 16 residues. Germline V gives CDR1 LGHNA, CDR2 YSLEER. The V end was cut by 4 bases, the J end by 0 bases, with 12 bases between. The chain's CDR3 is CASSRAAAANTGELFF. In DNA form, the CDR3 reads TGCGCCAGCAGCCGGGCCGCGGCTGCGAACACCGGGGAGCTGTTTTTT.

There are many counts of this clonotype. V is TRBV7-2 and J is TRBJ1-1; D gene ambiguous. The germline CDR1 and CDR2 sequences are SGHTA and FQGNSA. The length of the CDR3 is 14 residues. Trimming removed 7 bases at V and 1 base at J, with 13 bases between. The CDR3 DNA reads as TGTGCCAGCACCGCCAGCTACACGAACACTGAAGCTTTCTTT. Translated: CASTASYTNTEAFF.

V and J are TRBV19 and TRBJ2-5; 9 bases are a match to TRBD1. CDR3 length: 15 residues. The germline V gene has CDR1 LNHDA and CDR2 SQIVND (reference sequence). V shed 3 bases, J shed 3 bases, and the junction held 5 bases outside the gene matches. This CDR3 is CASSMDRDREETQYF. The CDR3 DNA reads as TGTGCCAGTAGTATGGACCGGGACAGGGAAGAGACCCAGTACTTC.

This clonotype was found many times. The chain uses TRBV7-2 and TRBJ1-5; TRBD1 is a possible D gene (5 bases). The germline CDR1 and CDR2 sequences are SGHTA and FQGNSA. The CDR3 is 15 amino acids. V shed 5 bases and J shed 2 bases, with 13 bases lying between them. The CDR3 nucleotides are TGTGCCAGCAGCGGCGGGGGGAATGGCAATCAGCCCCAGCATTTT. Protein product: CASSGGGNGNQPQHF.

The chain employs TRBV12-3 or TRBV12-4 and TRBJ2-5; D unclear. The CDR3 runs 12 residues. V lost 5 bases to trimming and J lost 8 bases, with 12 bases between them. CDR3 sequence reads: CASSPRLFTQYF. The CDR3 DNA reads TGTGCCAGCAGTCCCCGATTGTTTACCCAGTACTTC.

The sample holds many counts of this clonotype. V usage is TRBV7-2 and J usage is TRBJ2-7; D unclear. In germline, CDR1 is SGHTA, CDR2 FQGNSA. CDR3 size: 13 residues. Trimming took 4 bases from V and 5 from J, leaving 12 bases between them. CDR3 bases: TGTGCCAGCAGCTCCTTCTTGAGTGACGAGCAGTACGTC. It encodes CASSSFLSDEQYV.

The gene calls are TRBV27 and TRBJ2-7; the match to TRBD1 covers 11 bases. V shed 8 bases, J shed 1 base, and the junction held 13 bases outside the gene matches. The CDR3 extends over 17 amino acids. Germline lookup yields CDR1 MNHEY and CDR2 SMNVEV (reference sequence). CDR3 in DNA: TGTGCCAGCCTCGGGGGGTCCGGGACAGGGGGTTCCTACGAGCAGTACTTC. It encodes CASLGGSGTGGSYEQYF.

This clonotype has just a few counts. The chain carries TRBV4-1 and TRBJ2-2; 11 bases are a match to TRBD1. The length of the CDR3 is 16 residues. Per germline, CDR1 MGHRA and CDR2 YSYEKL. The V and J ends lost 1 base and 6 bases, in that order; junction bases with no gene match: 4. The CDR3: CASSQAMGQGAGELFF. Here the CDR3 DNA reads TGCGCCAGCAGCCAAGCTATGGGACAGGGGGCCGGGGAGCTGTTTTTT.